The rows below give T cell receptor beta chains drawn from one sample of a study of spatial heterogeneity in lung cancer. TCRdb recomputed calls from the 5' RACE reads with MiXCR, one row per CDR3 protein. The sample lists fewer than 60,000 distinct CDR3 sequences, roughly 8.1% occurring once. This specimen was PBMCs, taken at follow-up. The origin of the receptors is a female donor with early-stage non-small cell lung cancer. Each CDR3 is given with its conserved first and last residue. Fields, in order: clone size, V gene, D gene, J gene, CDR3 DNA, CDR3 protein. A D gene is named only where the DNA matches it firmly. A row's size may be missing; if present it is once, few, many or a size class.

>NA|TRBV7-2|NA|TRBJ2-6
TGTGCCAGCAGCTGGGGCTCTGGGGCCAACGTCCTGACTTTC
CASSWGSGANVLTF
>few|TRBV5-3|NA|TRBJ2-1
TGTGCCAGAAGCTTGGCCGGGAGAGCGGTTCCCTACAATGAGCAGTTCTTC
CARSLAGRAVPYNEQFF
>NA|TRBV6-2/TRBV6-3|NA|TRBJ2-7
TGTGCCAGCAGTTACAGGGGATGGTACGAGCAGTACTTC
CASSYRGWYEQYF
>NA|TRBV9|TRBD1|TRBJ1-2
TGTGCCAGCAGCGTAGATGCAGGGGGTGTCTATGGCTACACCTTC
CASSVDAGGVYGYTF
>many|TRBV5-1|NA|TRBJ1-2
TGCGCCAGCAGCCCTGACGACTATGGCTACACCTTC
CASSPDDYGYTF
>many|TRBV28|TRBD1|TRBJ2-1
TGTGCCAGCAGTTTCACGGGACAGGGTTCCTACAATGAGCAGTTCTTC
CASSFTGQGSYNEQFF
>many|TRBV7-9|NA|TRBJ1-2
TGTGCCAGCAGCTTCACGGAGGACTATGGCTACACCTTC
CASSFTEDYGYTF
>many|TRBV7-2|TRBD2|TRBJ2-1
TGTGCCAGCAGCCCACTAGCGGGGAGCTACAATGAGCAGTTCTTC
CASSPLAGSYNEQFF
>once|TRBV18|TRBD2|TRBJ2-3
TGTGCCAGCTCACCGTTAGCGGGGGCTAGCACAGATACGCAGTATTTT
CASSPLAGASTDTQYF
>NA|TRBV5-1|TRBD1|TRBJ1-5
TGCGCCAGCAGCTTGACAGGGGGCCTTCAGCCCCAGCATTTT
CASSLTGGLQPQHF
>few|TRBV3-1|NA|TRBJ2-7
TGTGCCAGCAGCCAAGGAAAGGCACACCTGGGACAAAACTACGAGCAGTACTTC
CASSQGKAHLGQNYEQYF
>many|TRBV19|NA|TRBJ2-3
TGTGCCAGTAGTATCCAAGTTTCGGATACGCAGTATTTT
CASSIQVSDTQYF
>many|TRBV6-2/TRBV6-3|TRBD2|TRBJ2-5
TGTGCCAGCAGTTACGACAAGCGGGGGGAAGAGACCCAGTACTTC
CASSYDKRGEETQYF
>few|TRBV2|TRBD1|TRBJ2-3
TGTGCCAGCAGTACACAGGGGGTTTCCACAGATACGCAGTATTTT
CASSTQGVSTDTQYF
>NA|TRBV20-1|NA|TRBJ1-3
TGCAGTGCTAGAGAAGGTGGCCGAGCCATATATTTT
CSAREGGRAIYF
>NA|TRBV5-5|TRBD1|TRBJ2-7
TGTGCCAGCAGCATGACTGGGACAGCTAAATCCTACGAGCAGTACTTC
CASSMTGTAKSYEQYF
>few|TRBV29-1|NA|TRBJ1-3
TGCAGCGTCCGGTTAAACTCTGGAAACACCATATATTTT
CSVRLNSGNTIYF
>many|TRBV27|NA|TRBJ2-5
TGTGCCAGCAGTTGGGGGAGTTCAGGGACCCAGTACTTC
CASSWGSSGTQYF
>few|TRBV20-1|TRBD2|TRBJ2-1
TGCAGTGCGCCCGGGACTAGCGTTTACAATGAGCAGTTCTTC
CSAPGTSVYNEQFF
>many|TRBV3-1|NA|TRBJ2-6
TGTGCCAGCAGCCAAGATCGGACCTCTGGGGCCAACGTCCTGACTTTC
CASSQDRTSGANVLTF
>many|TRBV7-9|NA|TRBJ2-7
TGTGCCAGCAGCTTGCTGCCCAGGGCCTACGAGCAGTACTTC
CASSLLPRAYEQYF
>NA|TRBV11-2|TRBD1|TRBJ1-3
TGTGCCAGCAGGCCGGGACAGCACCCTGGAAACACCATATATTTT
CASRPGQHPGNTIYF